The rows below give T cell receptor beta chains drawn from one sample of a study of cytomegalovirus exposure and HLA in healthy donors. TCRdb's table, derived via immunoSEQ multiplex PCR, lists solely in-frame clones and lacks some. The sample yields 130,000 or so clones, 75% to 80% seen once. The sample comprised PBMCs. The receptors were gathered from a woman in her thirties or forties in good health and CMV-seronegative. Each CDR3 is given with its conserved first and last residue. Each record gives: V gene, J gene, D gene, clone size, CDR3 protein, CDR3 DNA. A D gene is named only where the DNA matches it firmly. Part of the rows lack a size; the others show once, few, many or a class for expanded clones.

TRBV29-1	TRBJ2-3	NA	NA	CSAAGRAGNTQYF	TGCAGCGCCGCGGGCCGGGCCGGAAATACGCAGTATTTT
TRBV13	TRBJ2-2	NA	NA	CASSLEERKSPLIGTGELFF	TGTGCCAGCAGCTTAGAGGAGCGGAAGAGCCCCCTAATCGGAACCGGGGAGCTGTTTTTT
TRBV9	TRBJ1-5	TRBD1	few	CASSAGTANQPQHF	TGTGCCAGCAGCGCCGGGACAGCTAATCAGCCCCAGCATTTT
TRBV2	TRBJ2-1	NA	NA	CASSGQDYNEQFF	TGTGCCAGCAGTGGACAGGACTACAATGAGCAGTTCTTC
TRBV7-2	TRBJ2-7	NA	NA	CASSLGPSRQYF	TGTGCCAGCAGCTTAGGCCCTAGTCGGCAGTACTTC
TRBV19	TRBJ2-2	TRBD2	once	CASSTPGGGWLAGDTGELFF	TGTGCCAGTAGTACCCCCGGGGGCGGGTGGCTAGCGGGAGACACCGGGGAGCTGTTTTTT
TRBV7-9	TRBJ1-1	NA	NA	CSSSLGQQDGEAFF	TGTTCCAGCAGCTTAGGACAGCAGGATGGTGAAGCTTTCTTT
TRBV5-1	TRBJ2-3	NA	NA	CASSTGSGAGGTDTQYF	TGCGCCAGCAGCACAGGAAGCGGAGCGGGCGGCACAGATACGCAGTATTTT
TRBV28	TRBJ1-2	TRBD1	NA	CASRRTGMAYGYTF	TGTGCCAGCAGAAGGACAGGGATGGCCTATGGCTACACCTTC
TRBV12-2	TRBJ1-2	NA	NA	CASRLPRQGPSLQGTF	TGTGCAAGTCGCTTACCGCGACAGGGTCCCTCGTTACAAGGCACCTTC
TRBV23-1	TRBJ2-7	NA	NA	CASSRVFSAVEQYF	TGCGCCAGCAGCCGTGTCTTCAGCGCCGTCGAGCAGTACTTC
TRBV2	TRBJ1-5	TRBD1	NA	CASGATGADQPQHF	TGTGCCAGCGGGGCGACAGGGGCCGACCAGCCCCAGCATTTT
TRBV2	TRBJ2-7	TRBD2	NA	CASSPRLAGGAEQYF	TGTGCCAGCAGTCCTCGACTAGCGGGAGGGGCCGAGCAGTACTTC
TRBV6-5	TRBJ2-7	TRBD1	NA	CASSYRDRIYEQYF	TGTGCCAGCAGTTACCGGGACAGGATCTACGAGCAGTACTTC
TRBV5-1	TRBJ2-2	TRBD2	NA	CASSSYSTGTTSNTGELFF	TGCGCCAGCAGCTCCTACTCTACCGGGACTACCTCGAACACCGGGGAGCTGTTTTTT
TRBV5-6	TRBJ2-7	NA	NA	CASSLGGSLSYEQYF	TGTGCCAGCAGCTTAGGGGGATCGCTCTCCTACGAGCAGTACTTC
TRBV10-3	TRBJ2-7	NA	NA	CAISERQASYEQYF	TGTGCCATCAGTGAGAGGCAGGCGTCCTACGAGCAGTACTTC
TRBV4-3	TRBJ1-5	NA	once	CASSQDLGAGQPQHF	TGCGCCAGCAGCCAAGACTTGGGGGCGGGTCAGCCCCAGCATTTT
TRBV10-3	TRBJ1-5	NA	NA	CAISESEMADQPQHF	TGTGCCATCAGTGAGTCGGAGATGGCAGATCAGCCCCAGCATTTT
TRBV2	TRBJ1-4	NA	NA	CASRLEDEKLFF	TGTGCCAGCAGACTCGAAGATGAAAAACTGTTTTTT
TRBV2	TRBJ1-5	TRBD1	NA	CASTLQGNGQPQHF	TGTGCCAGCACCTTACAGGGGAACGGTCAGCCCCAGCATTTT
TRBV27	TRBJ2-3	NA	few	CASSFRGDHRAGTDTQYF	TGTGCCAGCAGTTTCCGCGGAGATCACAGGGCCGGCACAGATACGCAGTATTTT
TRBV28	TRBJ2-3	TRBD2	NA	CASSFPIIAGTTDTQYF	TGTGCCAGCAGTTTCCCCATCATAGCGGGGACCACAGATACGCAGTATTTT
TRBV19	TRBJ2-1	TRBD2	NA	CASSTFLAGTYNEQFF	TGTGCCAGTAGTACGTTCCTAGCGGGGACCTACAATGAGCAGTTCTTC
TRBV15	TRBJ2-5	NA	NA	CATSPRTGRGETQYF	TGTGCCACCAGCCCCCGGACCGGGCGAGGGGAGACCCAGTACTTC
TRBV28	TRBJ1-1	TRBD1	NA	CASSLSPTGGLAEAFF	TGTGCCAGCAGTTTAAGTCCAACAGGGGGCCTGGCTGAAGCTTTCTTT
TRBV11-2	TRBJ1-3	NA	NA	CASSLGPGAGNTIYF	TGTGCCAGCAGCTTAGGACCAGGGGCTGGAAACACCATATATTTT
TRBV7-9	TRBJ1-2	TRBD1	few	CASSWGQGGSGYTF	TGTGCCAGCAGCTGGGGACAGGGCGGATCTGGCTACACCTTC
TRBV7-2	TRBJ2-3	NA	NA	CASSPIGGPLGGGTDTQYF	TGTGCCAGCAGCCCCATTGGCGGGCCCTTAGGGGGAGGCACAGATACGCAGTATTTT
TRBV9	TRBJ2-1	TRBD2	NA	CASSARLAGGSYNEQFF	TGTGCCAGCAGCGCCCGACTGGCGGGAGGGTCCTACAATGAGCAGTTCTTC